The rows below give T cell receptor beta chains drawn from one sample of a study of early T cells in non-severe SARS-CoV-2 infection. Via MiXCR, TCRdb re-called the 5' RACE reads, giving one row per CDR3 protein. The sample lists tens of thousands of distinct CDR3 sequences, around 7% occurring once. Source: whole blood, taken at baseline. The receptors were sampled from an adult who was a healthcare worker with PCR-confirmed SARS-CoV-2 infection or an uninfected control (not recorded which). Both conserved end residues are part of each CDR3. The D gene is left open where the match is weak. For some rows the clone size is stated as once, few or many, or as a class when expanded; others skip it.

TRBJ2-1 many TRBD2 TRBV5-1 CASSLALAVSYNEQFF TGCGCCAGCAGCTTGGCCCTAGCGGTGTCCTACAATGAGCAGTTCTTC
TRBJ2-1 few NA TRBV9 CASTSGQSYNEQFF TGTGCCAGCACCTCCGGACAGTCATACAATGAGCAGTTCTTC
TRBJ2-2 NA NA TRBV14 CASSQDRGRGELFF TGTGCCAGCAGCCAAGATCGGGGACGAGGGGAGCTGTTTTTT
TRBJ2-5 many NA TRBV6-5 CASSYQGGPRETQYF TGTGCCAGCAGTTACCAAGGAGGGCCGAGGGAGACCCAGTACTTC
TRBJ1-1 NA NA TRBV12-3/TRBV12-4 CASQNYGRGHTEAFF TGTGCCAGCCAAAATTATGGAAGGGGTCACACTGAAGCTTTCTTT
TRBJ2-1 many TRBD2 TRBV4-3 CASSHPDRGSSYNEQFF TGCGCCAGCAGCCACCCGGACCGCGGGAGCTCCTACAATGAGCAGTTCTTC
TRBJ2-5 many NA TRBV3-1 CASSQDDHTSETQYF TGTGCCAGCAGCCAAGATGATCACACTTCAGAGACCCAGTACTTC
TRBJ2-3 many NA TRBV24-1 CATSDPQGTNTDTQYF TGTGCCACCAGTGATCCTCAAGGGACGAACACAGATACGCAGTATTTT
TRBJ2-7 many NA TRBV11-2 CASSFYLGEGYEQYF TGTGCCAGCAGCTTCTATTTGGGCGAGGGCTACGAGCAGTACTTC
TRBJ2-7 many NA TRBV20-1 CSASRTDEQYF TGCAGTGCTAGCAGGACGGACGAGCAGTACTTC
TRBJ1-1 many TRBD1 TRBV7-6 CASSLMAGGPLRDTEAFF TGTGCCAGCAGCTTAATGGCAGGGGGACCGCTTCGAGATACTGAAGCTTTCTTT
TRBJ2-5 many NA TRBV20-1 CSVVTGTPETQYF TGCAGTGTTGTAACCGGGACACCAGAGACCCAGTACTTC
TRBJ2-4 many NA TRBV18 CASSPPSTENIQYF TGTGCCAGCTCACCACCGTCGACAGAAAACATTCAGTACTTC
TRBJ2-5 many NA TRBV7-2 CASSLNRGFETQYF TGTGCCAGCAGCTTAAATAGGGGTTTTGAGACCCAGTACTTC
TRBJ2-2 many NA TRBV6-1 CASNQGPSGELFF TGTGCCAGCAATCAAGGTCCGTCAGGGGAGCTGTTTTTT
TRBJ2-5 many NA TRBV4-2 CASSQEAQGFSETQYF TGTGCCAGCAGCCAAGAAGCGCAGGGGTTTTCAGAGACCCAGTACTTC
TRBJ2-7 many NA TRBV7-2 CASSTRQTYEQYF TGTGCCAGCAGCACCCGACAGACCTACGAGCAGTACTTC
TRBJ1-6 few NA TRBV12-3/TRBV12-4 CASSLRAGPRSPLHF TGTGCCAGCAGTTTACGGGCAGGGCCGCGATCACCCCTCCACTTT
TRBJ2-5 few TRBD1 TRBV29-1 CSADRGLTASQETQYF TGCAGCGCCGACAGGGGCCTTACTGCGTCGCAAGAGACCCAGTACTTC
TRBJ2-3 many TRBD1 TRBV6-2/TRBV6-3 CASSFRDRVTDTQYF TGTGCCAGCAGTTTCCGGGACAGGGTCACAGATACGCAGTATTTT
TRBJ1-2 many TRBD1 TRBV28 CASSGTGTGYYGYTF TGTGCCAGCAGTGGAACCGGGACAGGTTACTATGGCTACACCTTC
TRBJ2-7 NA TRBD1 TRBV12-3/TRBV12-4 CASSPRDRATGEQYF TGTGCCAGCAGTCCCCGGGACAGGGCTACCGGCGAGCAGTACTTC
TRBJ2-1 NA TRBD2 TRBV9 CASSESGTTYNEQFF TGTGCCAGCAGCGAAAGCGGGACGACCTACAATGAGCAGTTCTTC
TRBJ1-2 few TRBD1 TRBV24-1 CATSDQGAYGYTF TGTGCCACCAGTGATCAGGGGGCCTATGGCTACACCTTC
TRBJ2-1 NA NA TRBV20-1 CSAKSGAKWNEQFF TGCAGTGCTAAATCGGGAGCTAAGTGGAATGAGCAGTTCTTC
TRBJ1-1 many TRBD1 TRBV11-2 CASSTRTGLGTEAFF TGTGCCAGCAGCACCCGGACAGGGCTGGGGACTGAAGCTTTCTTT
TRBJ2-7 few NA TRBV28 CASSSTRGQREQYF TGTGCCAGCAGTTCCACCCGGGGACAACGCGAGCAGTACTTC
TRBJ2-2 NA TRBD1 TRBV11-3 CASSLGTGGTGELFF TGTGCCAGCAGCCTGGGGACAGGGGGCACCGGGGAGCTGTTTTTT
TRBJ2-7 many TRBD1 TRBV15 CATMPGTETYEQYF TGTGCCACCATGCCGGGGACAGAGACCTACGAGCAGTACTTC
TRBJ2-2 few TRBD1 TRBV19 CASMGQGLPGELFF TGTGCCAGTATGGGACAGGGCTTGCCCGGGGAGCTGTTTTTT
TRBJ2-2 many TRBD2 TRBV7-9 CASSSRLAGGPSGELFF TGTGCCAGCAGCTCCCGACTAGCGGGAGGGCCGAGCGGGGAGCTGTTTTTT
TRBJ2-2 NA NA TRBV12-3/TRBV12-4 CASSPHKGTGELFF TGTGCCAGCAGCCCCCACAAGGGCACCGGGGAGCTGTTTTTT
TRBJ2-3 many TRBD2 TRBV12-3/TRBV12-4 CASTLAGGRTDTQYF TGTGCCAGTACCCTAGCGGGAGGCCGCACAGATACGCAGTATTTT
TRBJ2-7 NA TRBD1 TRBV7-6 CASSASLDRDAEQYF TGTGCCAGCAGCGCCTCTTTGGACAGGGATGCCGAGCAGTACTTC
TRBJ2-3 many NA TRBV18 CASSPTSTDTQYF TGTGCCAGCAGCCCCACTAGCACAGATACGCAGTATTTT
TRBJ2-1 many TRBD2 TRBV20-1 CSARGTSGSFYEQFF TGCAGTGCTAGGGGGACTAGCGGGAGCTTCTATGAGCAGTTCTTC
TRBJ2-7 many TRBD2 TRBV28 CASSTLAGGSEQYF TGTGCCAGCAGTACCCTAGCGGGAGGATCCGAGCAGTACTTC
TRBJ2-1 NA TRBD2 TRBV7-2 CASSISGRANEQFF TGTGCCAGCAGCATCAGCGGGAGGGCAAATGAGCAGTTCTTC
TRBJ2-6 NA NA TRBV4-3 CASSQDLGSGANVLTF TGCGCCAGCAGCCAAGATTTGGGGTCTGGGGCCAACGTCCTGACTTTC
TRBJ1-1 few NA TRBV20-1 CSAFDISAFF TGCAGTGCTTTTGACATAAGCGCTTTCTTT
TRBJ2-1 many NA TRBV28 CASSSRRRSYNEQFF TGTGCCAGCTCATCGAGGCGACGGTCCTACAATGAGCAGTTCTTC
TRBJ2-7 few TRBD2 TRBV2 CASSGTSGRSHEQYF TGTGCCAGCAGCGGGACTAGCGGGAGGTCCCACGAGCAGTACTTC
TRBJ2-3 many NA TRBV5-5 CASSLTLTDPDTQYF TGTGCCAGCAGCTTAACTCTCACCGATCCGGATACGCAGTATTTT
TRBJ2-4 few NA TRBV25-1 CASSAAGLVIQYF TGTGCCAGCAGTGCCGCAGGGTTGGTCATTCAGTACTTC
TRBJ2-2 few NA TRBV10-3 CAISGGAANTGELFF TGTGCCATCAGCGGGGGAGCCGCGAACACCGGGGAGCTGTTTTTT
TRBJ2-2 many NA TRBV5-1 CASSVRTWDTGELFF TGCGCCAGCAGCGTGAGGACGTGGGACACCGGGGAGCTGTTTTTT
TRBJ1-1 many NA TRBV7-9 CASSHQNTEAFF TGTGCCAGCAGCCACCAGAACACTGAAGCTTTCTTT
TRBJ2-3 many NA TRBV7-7 CASSLASTDTQYF TGTGCTAGCAGCTTAGCGAGCACAGATACGCAGTATTTT
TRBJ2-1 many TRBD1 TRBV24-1 CATRRTGDNEQFF TGTGCCACCAGGAGGACAGGGGACAATGAGCAGTTCTTC
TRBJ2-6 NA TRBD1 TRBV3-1 CASSLPPGQGARGANVLTF TGTGCCAGCAGCCTCCCCCCGGGACAGGGGGCGCGGGGGGCCAACGTCCTGACTTTC
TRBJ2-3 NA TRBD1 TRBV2 CASSVGTDTDTQYF TGTGCCAGCAGTGTCGGGACAGACACAGATACGCAGTATTTT
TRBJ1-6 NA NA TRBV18 CASSPQGLNSPLHF TGTGCCAGCTCACCACAGGGTCTCAACTCACCCCTCCACTTT
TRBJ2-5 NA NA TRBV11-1 CASSAVLADQETQYF TGTGCCAGCAGCGCCGTATTGGCAGATCAAGAGACCCAGTACTTC
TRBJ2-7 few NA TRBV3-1 CASSQGFTVGYEQYF TGTGCCAGCAGCCAAGGGTTTACAGTAGGCTACGAGCAGTACTTC